Listed below are T cell receptor beta chains from one sample, sequenced in a study of blood T cell repertoires in COVID-19. TCRdb keeps only in-frame clones here, not all; method: immunoSEQ multiplex PCR. The sample has roughly 42,000 clones; more than 80% are singletons. The sample was peripheral blood. The receptors stem from a young man with active or convalescent COVID-19. CDR3s include the opening cysteine and the closing phenylalanine or tryptophan. The order of the fields is clone size, J gene, V gene, CDR3 protein. A row's size may be missing; if present it is once, few, many or a size class.

clone size: few; J gene: TRBJ1-5; V gene: TRBV7-2; CDR3 protein: CASSWGGQGLPQPQHF
clone size: -; J gene: TRBJ1-4; V gene: TRBV28; CDR3 protein: CASSSSGAGTNEKLFF
clone size: -; J gene: TRBJ1-2; V gene: TRBV7-3; CDR3 protein: CASSSGQGDGYTF
clone size: -; J gene: TRBJ2-7; V gene: TRBV5-1; CDR3 protein: CASSLVAGGFEQYF
clone size: -; J gene: TRBJ2-1; V gene: TRBV11-3; CDR3 protein: CASSSRRAGGEQFF
clone size: -; J gene: TRBJ2-2; V gene: TRBV19; CDR3 protein: CASSFRGANTGELFF
clone size: once; J gene: TRBJ1-1; V gene: TRBV7-9; CDR3 protein: CASSLVEGHEAFF
clone size: -; J gene: TRBJ2-7; V gene: TRBV5-4; CDR3 protein: CASSLGGTGSYEQYF
clone size: -; J gene: TRBJ2-7; V gene: TRBV5-1; CDR3 protein: CASSLLANYYEQYF
clone size: -; J gene: TRBJ1-4; V gene: TRBV19; CDR3 protein: CASSLSLATNEKLFF
clone size: -; J gene: TRBJ1-2; V gene: TRBV4-1; CDR3 protein: CASSQYYPPQSVVGYTF
clone size: few; J gene: TRBJ1-2; V gene: TRBV14; CDR3 protein: CASSQDWSFQEEGYTF
clone size: -; J gene: TRBJ2-7; V gene: TRBV5-6; CDR3 protein: CASSPSPGNEQYF
clone size: once; J gene: TRBJ2-7; V gene: TRBV10-3; CDR3 protein: CAISEGTSRGSEQYF
clone size: -; J gene: TRBJ1-5; V gene: TRBV19; CDR3 protein: CASSIRDTNQPQHF
clone size: -; J gene: TRBJ2-5; V gene: TRBV7-8; CDR3 protein: CASSLGRSGRARETQYF
clone size: -; J gene: TRBJ2-1; V gene: TRBV19; CDR3 protein: CASSSAGTGGNEQFF
clone size: -; J gene: TRBJ1-2; V gene: TRBV12-5; CDR3 protein: CASGNFRDRVFNYGYTF
clone size: -; J gene: TRBJ2-1; V gene: TRBV7-2; CDR3 protein: CASSFADRYNEQFF
clone size: -; J gene: TRBJ2-7; V gene: TRBV6-5; CDR3 protein: CASSQGELHEQYF
clone size: -; J gene: TRBJ2-1; V gene: TRBV12-3/TRBV12-4; CDR3 protein: CASSLVQGWEQFF
clone size: -; J gene: TRBJ1-2; V gene: TRBV3-1/TRBV3-2; CDR3 protein: CASARRQANYGYTF
clone size: -; J gene: TRBJ2-1; V gene: TRBV27; CDR3 protein: CASSSHRGRLNEQFF
clone size: -; J gene: TRBJ2-3; V gene: TRBV4-1; CDR3 protein: CASSQGGGRLSSTDTQYF
clone size: -; J gene: TRBJ1-2; V gene: TRBV6-5; CDR3 protein: CASIRGQGIYGYTF
clone size: -; J gene: TRBJ1-5; V gene: TRBV4-2; CDR3 protein: CASSQDRWGDQPQHF
clone size: medium-sized; J gene: TRBJ2-2; V gene: TRBV7-3; CDR3 protein: CASSSGLAGVGTGELFF
clone size: -; J gene: TRBJ1-1; V gene: TRBV5-4; CDR3 protein: CASSGTAENTEAFF
clone size: -; J gene: TRBJ1-2; V gene: TRBV11-2; CDR3 protein: CASSSTGGSYGYTF
clone size: -; J gene: TRBJ1-4; V gene: TRBV10-2; CDR3 protein: CASKSGNEKLFF
clone size: -; J gene: TRBJ1-2; V gene: TRBV7-2; CDR3 protein: CASSTSLDRPANYGYTF
clone size: -; J gene: TRBJ2-1; V gene: TRBV27; CDR3 protein: CASSATSGGAGEQFF
clone size: -; J gene: TRBJ1-3; V gene: TRBV7-8; CDR3 protein: CASSSPGRDSGNTIYF
clone size: once; J gene: TRBJ2-5; V gene: TRBV3-1/TRBV3-2; CDR3 protein: CASSQNNRGLRETQYF
clone size: -; J gene: TRBJ1-1; V gene: TRBV7-9; CDR3 protein: CASSKIVRTEDTEAFF
clone size: -; J gene: TRBJ2-1; V gene: TRBV7-6; CDR3 protein: CASSLTSGRGNEQFF
clone size: -; J gene: TRBJ1-5; V gene: TRBV3-1/TRBV3-2; CDR3 protein: CASSQGTGENQPQHF
clone size: -; J gene: TRBJ2-5; V gene: TRBV4-1; CDR3 protein: CASSLQGVGETQYF
clone size: -; J gene: TRBJ2-3; V gene: TRBV5-4; CDR3 protein: CASTNRYTQYF
clone size: -; J gene: TRBJ2-1; V gene: TRBV2; CDR3 protein: CASSRQRGAGDEQFF
clone size: -; J gene: TRBJ1-3; V gene: TRBV19; CDR3 protein: CASRARQNSGNTIYF
clone size: -; J gene: TRBJ1-2; V gene: TRBV18; CDR3 protein: CASSPITGKQGNGYTF
clone size: -; J gene: TRBJ2-1; V gene: TRBV14; CDR3 protein: CASSQDRGTYNEQFF
clone size: few; J gene: TRBJ2-2; V gene: TRBV5-1; CDR3 protein: CASSFRGQGNTGELFF
clone size: -; J gene: TRBJ2-1; V gene: TRBV7-7; CDR3 protein: CASSLGTGRSNEQFF
clone size: -; J gene: TRBJ1-2; V gene: TRBV5-4; CDR3 protein: CASSLRFNYGYTF
clone size: few; J gene: TRBJ2-7; V gene: TRBV2; CDR3 protein: CASSWDSSYEQYF
clone size: -; J gene: TRBJ2-5; V gene: TRBV3-1/TRBV3-2; CDR3 protein: CASSQDVQETQYF
clone size: -; J gene: TRBJ2-5; V gene: TRBV11-2; CDR3 protein: CASSPSTGRETQYF
clone size: once; J gene: TRBJ2-1; V gene: TRBV6-5; CDR3 protein: CASSSGLGSLEQFF
clone size: -; J gene: TRBJ2-1; V gene: TRBV10-3; CDR3 protein: CAIRWGGLNNEQFF
clone size: -; J gene: TRBJ1-2; V gene: TRBV18; CDR3 protein: CASSPTTGKNYGYTF
clone size: -; J gene: TRBJ2-1; V gene: TRBV4-2; CDR3 protein: CASSSGQTRGEQFF
clone size: -; J gene: TRBJ1-3; V gene: TRBV7-2; CDR3 protein: CASSLARTSGNTIYF
clone size: -; J gene: TRBJ1-5; V gene: TRBV6-1; CDR3 protein: CASSEDRASNQPQHF
clone size: -; J gene: TRBJ2-1; V gene: TRBV18; CDR3 protein: CASSSPPGLAPILTFF
clone size: once; J gene: TRBJ1-2; V gene: TRBV7-8; CDR3 protein: CASSLGQVWGYTF
clone size: -; J gene: TRBJ1-2; V gene: TRBV14; CDR3 protein: CASSRHRGYGYTF
clone size: once; J gene: TRBJ1-5; V gene: TRBV24-1; CDR3 protein: CATPTQSGGDQPQHF
clone size: -; J gene: TRBJ1-2; V gene: TRBV4-1; CDR3 protein: CASSQRGKLNYGYTF